The next 28 T cell receptor beta chains were all read from a single sample in a study of T cells in Graves' hyperthyroidism and ophthalmopathy. RNA transcripts gave rise to amplified TCR beta CDR3 regions. Carried out on the TCR CDR3, a first-round RT-PCR used the HTBI primer set. TCRdb recomputed calls from the multiplex PCR reads with MiXCR, one row per CDR3 protein. The sample shows about 360,000 distinct CDR3 sequences, about 19% of them seen only once. Sequencing used blood. Receptors originate from a woman in her late teens or twenties with Graves' hyperthyroidism.

This clonotype has ten or more counts. The chain carries TRBV7-8 and TRBJ2-2; D call uncertain. The CDR3 is 13 amino acids. CDR1 SGHVS and CDR2 FQNEAQ come from the germline V gene. The V and J ends lost 8 bases and 1 base respectively, with 8 bases between them. The CDR3 loop reads CASGSQNTGELFF. The CDR3 region has the DNA TGTGCCAGCGGCAGTCAGAACACCGGGGAGCTGTTTTTT.

This clonotype was seen repeatedly, ten times or more. CDR3 sequence (DNA): TGTGCCAGCTCACCCTCGACAGTTGCGACTGGAAACACCATATATTTT. This translates into CASSPSTVATGNTIYF. The rearrangement joins TRBV18 to TRBJ1-3, with D possibly being TRBD1 (5 bases). The V and J ends lost 3 bases and 2 bases respectively, with 14 bases between them. The CDR3 extends over 16 amino acids. Per the germline V gene, CDR1 is KGHSH and CDR2 is LQKENI. The complete variable domain, with remaining parts taken from reference TRBV18 and TRBJ1-3, reads NAGVMQNPRHLVRRRGQEARLRCSPMKGHSHVYWYRQLPEEGLKFMVYLQKENIIDESGMPKERFSAEFPKEGPSILRIQQVVRGDSAAYFCASSPSTVATGNTIYFGEGSWLTVV.

This clonotype has a count of ten or more. The chain recombines TRBV12-3 or TRBV12-4 with TRBJ2-2, with 12 bases that match TRBD2. The CDR3 extends over 15 amino acids. With 4 bases clipped from V and 3 bases from J, the junction kept 0 bases outside the gene matches. The CDR3 sequence is CASSWTSGDTGELFF. CDR3 in DNA: TGTGCCAGCAGTTGGACTAGCGGGGACACCGGGGAGCTGTTTTTT.

This chain uses TRBV2 with TRBJ1-5, with D tentatively TRBD1 (5 bases). Germline CDR1 and CDR2: SNHLY and FYNNEI. The CDR3 loop spans 14 amino acids. Trimming cost V 7 bases and J 4 bases, with 14 bases left between them. CDR3 sequence (DNA): TGTGCCAGCACGAGGGGCGGGGATAATCAGCCCCAGCATTTT. Its protein product is CASTRGGDNQPQHF.

This clonotype was counted between two and nine times. The chain employs TRBV18 and TRBJ1-1; D uncertain. This CDR3 contains 14 residues. The germline V gene encodes CDR1 KGHSH and CDR2 LQKENI. Trimming cost V 1 base and J 2 bases, with 8 bases left between them. This chain's CDR3 is CASSPHCRNTEAFF. In nucleotides, the CDR3 is TGTGCCAGCTCACCACATTGCAGAAACACTGAAGCTTTCTTT.

This clonotype was counted many times. V gene TRBV20-1 combines with J gene TRBJ2-5; D is undetermined. The germline gives CDR1 DFQATT, CDR2 SNEGSKA (reference sequence). This CDR3 has 15 residues. As DNA, the CDR3 is TGCAGCTTAGATTGGGCGGTCAGGCCCCAAGAGACCCAGTACTTC. Its translation: CSLDWAVRPQETQYF.

In its sample, this clonotype was seen many times. This chain connects TRBV11-2 to TRBJ2-7; TRBD2 matches at 10 bases. The V gene end was trimmed by 3 bases and the J gene end by 2 bases; junction bases not matched to a gene: 4. The germline V gene encodes CDR1 SGHAT and CDR2 FQNNGV. The CDR3 covers 15 residues. CDR3 DNA: TGTGCCAGCAGCTTCTCTAGCGGGGGTCCCTACGAGCAGTACTTC. It encodes CASSFSSGGPYEQYF.

This clonotype was observed many times. This chain connects TRBV15 to TRBJ2-5, with 9 bases fitting TRBD2. Trimming cost V 1 base and J 5 bases; bases outside gene matches: 17. This CDR3 is built from 19 residues. The germline V gene encodes CDR1 LNHNV and CDR2 YYDKDF (reference sequence). DNA for the CDR3: TGTGCCACCAGCAGAGCGCCACCCGGGGCTAGCGGGGTGGGGGAGACCCAGTACTTC. Amino acids: CATSRAPPGASGVGETQYF. The complete variable domain, with remaining parts taken from reference TRBV15 and TRBJ2-5, reads DAMVIQNPRYQVTQFGKPVTLSCSQTLNHNVMYWYQQKSSQAPKLLFHYYDKDFNNEADTPDNFQSRRPNTSFCFLDIRSPGLGDTAMYLCATSRAPPGASGVGETQYFGPGTRLLVL.

This clonotype was counted ten times or more. The V and J genes are TRBV18 and TRBJ1-2; no clear D gene. The CDR3 has 14 amino acids. V lost 0 bases, J lost 7 bases, and 12 bases lay in between. Germline V gives CDR1 KGHSH, CDR2 LQKENI. CDR3 bases: TGTGCCAGCTCACCACCGTTGTCAGGAGCTGGCTACACCTTC. It is translated as CASSPPLSGAGYTF.

This clonotype was counted at least ten times. V and J are TRBV28 and TRBJ1-1; D is uncertain. V lost 1 base and J 6 bases, leaving 9 bases between the germline ends. CDR1 and CDR2 (germline): MDHEN, SYDVKM. The CDR3 extends over 13 amino acids. The CDR3 coding sequence is TGTGCCAGCAGTTTATATGGGAGGGCTGAAGCTTTCTTT. This translates into CASSLYGRAEAFF.

Comments on this clonotype: This is likely a read error, given that the CDR3 carries no conserved phenylalanine or tryptophan at its end. It is unclear where the CDR3 begins or ends on the DNA, so no DNA is shown, and the CDR3 is as TCRdb lists it. This chain joins TRBV6-9 and TRBJ1-1; the table gives TRBD1 as D, unverified against the DNA. The CDR3 adds up to 17 amino acids, both ends counted. Germline V gene lookup returns CDR1 MNHGY and CDR2 SVAAGI. The CDR3 loop reads CASSCPRTGANDTEACL.

This clonotype was counted many times. The genes are TRBV9 and TRBJ2-7, with D possibly matching TRBD2 (5 bases). Germline CDR1 SGDLS, CDR2 YYNGEE. The CDR3 totals 11 residues. Trimming took 4 bases from V and 7 from J, leaving 9 bases between them. Here the CDR3 reads CASSTPGEQYF. The CDR3 nucleotides are TGTGCCAGCAGCACCCCGGGGGAGCAGTACTTC.

In DNA form, the CDR3 reads TGTGCCAGCAGCTCAGACAGGAGCTCCTACGAGCAGTACTTC. It translates to CASSSDRSSYEQYF. The chain recombines TRBV7-9 with TRBJ2-7, with a tentative D call TRBD1 (6 bases). Germline CDR1 is SEHNR and CDR2 is FQNEAQ (reference sequence). The CDR3 runs to 14 residues. Trimming cost V 4 bases and J 0 bases, with 10 bases left between them. Full variable domain (missing parts from reference TRBV7-9 and TRBJ2-7): DTGVSQNPRHKITKRGQNVTFRCDPISEHNRLYWYRQTLGQGPEFLTYFQNEAQLEKSRLLSDRFSAERPKGSFSTLEIQRTEQGDSAMYLCASSSDRSSYEQYFGPGTRLTVT.

V is TRBV20-1 and J is TRBJ2-5; D gene unclear. V shed 6 bases and J shed 4 bases, with 18 bases lying between them. Germline-derived CDR1 and CDR2 are DFQATT and SNEGSKA (reference sequence). The CDR3 totals 14 residues. CDR3 amino acids: CSARMAGFRETQYF. The CDR3 DNA reads as TGCAGTGCACGCATGGCTGGGTTCCGAGAGACCCAGTACTTC.

This clonotype was picked up many times. The chain uses TRBV6-4 and TRBJ2-5, with 13 bases lining up with TRBD2. The CDR3 is made up of 15 amino acids. Losses at the gene ends were 5 bases for V and 5 bases for J; bases not matched to a gene: 5. Germline values: CDR1 MRHNA, CDR2 SNTAGT. Here the CDR3 reads CASSQTSGGAETQYF. The CDR3, as DNA: TGTGCCAGCAGTCAAACTAGCGGGGGGGCCGAGACCCAGTACTTC.

In its sample, this clonotype was seen many times. The chain uses TRBV5-1 and TRBJ1-2, with 7 bases aligning to TRBD1. Germline lookup yields CDR1 SGHRS and CDR2 YFSETQ. J lost 2 bases, V lost 5 bases, and 6 bases had no gene match. The CDR3 length is 14 residues. As DNA, the CDR3 is TGCGCCAGCAGTGTGGGGGACAGAAACTATGGCTACACCTTC. This sequence encodes CASSVGDRNYGYTF.

This clonotype appeared many times. The chain carries TRBV20-1 and TRBJ2-7; D is tentatively TRBD1 or TRBD2 (5 bases each). Trimming took 0 bases from V and 4 from J, leaving 16 bases between them. CDR3 length equals 15 residues. Germline lookup yields CDR1 DFQATT and CDR2 SNEGSKA (reference sequence). Here the CDR3 reads CSARDFRDRSYEQYF. CDR3 DNA sequence: TGCAGTGCTAGAGATTTCCGGGACCGATCTTACGAGCAGTACTTC.

This clonotype appeared many times. The chain combines TRBV6-1 with TRBJ1-5; D is undetermined. The CDR3 runs to 13 residues. Germline V gene lookup returns CDR1 MNHNS and CDR2 SASEGT. V dropped 11 bases and J dropped 0 bases, with 11 bases sitting between them. The CDR3 DNA is TGTGCCGTCGCGGTCCATAGCAATCAGCCCCAGCATTTT. The encoded protein is CAVAVHSNQPQHF.

The V gene is TRBV27, the J gene TRBJ2-5; 13 nucleotides line up with TRBD2. This CDR3 region has 14 residues. V shed 4 bases, J shed 5 bases, and the junction held 1 base outside the gene matches. The germline V gene encodes CDR1 MNHEY and CDR2 SMNVEV (reference sequence). CDR3 nucleotides: TGTGCCAGCAGTTCGGGACTAGCGGGGGAGACCCAGTACTTC. This gives the protein CASSSGLAGETQYF.

The sample holds many counts of this clonotype. The rearrangement uses TRBV12-3 or TRBV12-4 and TRBJ1-2; TRBD1 aligns across 7 bases. This CDR3 has 16 residues. After removal of 5 bases from V and 2 bases from J, the junction contained 11 bases not matched to a gene. The CDR3: CASSPGTELANYGYTF. CDR3 in DNA: TGTGCCAGCAGTCCCGGGACAGAACTTGCAAACTATGGCTACACCTTC.

This clonotype was recorded many times. The J gene is TRBJ1-2, the V gene TRBV20-1, with 9 positions matching TRBD1. The J segment lost 3 bases and the V segment lost 0 bases, leaving 5 bases of the junction unmatched. Germline CDR1 is DFQATT and CDR2 is SNEGSKA (reference sequence). This CDR3 has 15 amino acids. CDR3 DNA: TGCAGTGCTAGAGACCTAGACAGGGGGGACTATGGCTACACCTTC. It specifies CSARDLDRGDYGYTF.

The table lists this clonotype with many counts. This chain connects TRBV6-1 to TRBJ1-1; no definite D call. Germline V gene lookup returns CDR1 MNHNS and CDR2 SASEGT. This CDR3 comprises 13 residues. The V and J ends lost 4 bases and 2 bases respectively, with 8 bases between them. The CDR3 sequence is CASSALENTEAFF. CDR3 DNA sequence: TGTGCCAGCAGTGCCCTAGAAAACACTGAAGCTTTCTTT.

The V gene is TRBV20-1, the J gene TRBJ2-3; 10 bases align to TRBD2. Germline V gene sequence: CDR1 DFQATT, CDR2 SNEGSKA (reference sequence). V shed 3 bases and J 4 bases; nucleotides not matched to a gene: 7. This CDR3 spans 15 amino acids. The CDR3: CSARTPSGGADTQYF. CDR3 DNA sequence: TGCAGTGCTAGGACCCCCAGCGGGGGGGCAGATACGCAGTATTTT.

This clonotype has at least ten counts. The chain uses TRBV15 and TRBJ2-5; D gene ambiguous. V lost 0 bases, J lost 7 bases, and 12 bases lay in between. CDR1 is LNHNV and CDR2 is YYDKDF in the germline V gene (reference sequence). This CDR3 spans 14 amino acids. CDR3 nucleotides: TGTGCCACCAGCAGAGAATGGCCGAGTGGGACCCAGTACTTC. Translation gives CATSREWPSGTQYF.

The V and J genes are TRBV5-1 and TRBJ2-2, with D perhaps being TRBD1 or TRBD2 (6 bases each). CDR3 length: 15 amino acids. CDR1 and CDR2 (germline): SGHRS, YFSETQ. The germline V and J ends were trimmed by 2 bases and 5 bases, with 13 bases remaining between them. The CDR3 coding sequence is TGCGCCAGCAGCTTCGGGGGCTCGGCAACCGGGGAGCTGTTTTTT. It is translated as CASSFGGSATGELFF. The full variable domain, completed using reference TRBV5-1 and TRBJ2-2, is KAGVTQTPRYLIKTRGQQVTLSCSPISGHRSVSWYQQTPGQGLQFLFEYFSETQRNKGNFPGRFSGRQFSNSRSEMNVSTLELGDSALYLCASSFGGSATGELFFGEGSRLTVL.

This clonotype was observed at least ten times. The chain employs TRBV29-1 and TRBJ1-5; D is undetermined. Trimming removed 6 bases at V and 0 bases at J, with 9 bases between. CDR3 length: 13 residues. Germline V gene sequence: CDR1 SQVTM, CDR2 ANQGSEA. This chain's CDR3 is CSVQRDSNQPQHF. The CDR3 DNA reads TGCAGCGTACAGCGAGATAGCAATCAGCCCCAGCATTTT.

This clonotype was counted a few times. The V gene is TRBV6-1, the J gene TRBJ1-1; a weak D match, TRBD1 (5 bases). Per the germline V gene, CDR1 is MNHNS and CDR2 is SASEGT. V shed 6 bases and J shed 0 bases, with 17 bases lying between them. The CDR3 consists of 16 residues. This CDR3 reads CASRHTTGRMNTEAFF. CDR3 nucleotide sequence: TGTGCCAGCAGACATACAACAGGCCGCATGAACACTGAAGCTTTCTTT.

The J gene is TRBJ1-3, the V gene TRBV2; D gene uncertain. Trimming removed 7 bases from V and 2 bases from J, with 15 bases in between. From germline, CDR1 is SNHLY and CDR2 FYNNEI. CDR3 length: 15 residues. The CDR3 reads CASTTSARTGNTIYF. The CDR3 nucleotides read TGTGCCAGCACCACCTCCGCACGGACTGGAAACACCATATATTTT.